This T cell receptor beta chain is from a study of blood T cell repertoires in COVID-19 (dated by TCRdb to 2018 to 2021). For context, the study as a whole: Collaborator samples came from the United States, Italy and Spain and covered acute and convalescent phases of COVID-19. The prospective study material was composed of cDNA or gDNA derived from T cells, B-cell-depleted T cells, or PBMCs. The dataset comprised deeply sampled blood TCRbeta repertoires from subjects exposed to, actively infected with, or recovered from COVID-19. The repertoires were released in a freely available public database intended as a resource for research on the immune response to SARS-CoV-2. Samples came from the ongoing ImmuneRACE study (first 160 participants) plus 1,254 subjects from 6 global collaborators. Sample metadata almost always included a de-identified subject ID, COVID-19 status, age in years and sex. Where available, HLA class I and class II types were obtained from metadata supplied by the sample provider rather than from assay-based typing. What the research found in general, with its limitations: How much clinical and demographic metadata was included differed by source and by participant, and the metadata was provided uncurated.

This clone has a handful of counts. No antigen is known for it. No base-level quality is on record; no much larger clone is a single base apart. TCRbeta CDR3 regions were amplified from genomic DNA by means of the immunoSEQ Assay, a bias-controlled multiplex PCR. The study's processing was this. The number of nucleated cells in each sample was estimated by amplification of reference gene primers within the assay. To quantify the absolute abundance of each unique TCRbeta CDR3 rearrangement, sequence reads were collapsed and filtered. For each sample, productive Simpson clonality was calculated as the square root of Simpson's diversity index across productive rearrangements. TCRdb provides this immuneACCESS table in a form limited to in-frame rearrangements. Some clones are lacking; in checked studies, under half of them reflect an unresolved V gene, and why the rest are absent is not known. The V and J calls and clone size were taken over from that table, and D and trimming were inferred from the DNA. For this sample there are 90,000 to 100,000 clones; less than 90% appear just once. The ten largest clones represent approximately 2% of the sample.

Whole blood was collected in K2EDTA tubes by collaborating institutions according to the institutions' own protocols. Collaborator samples were shipped for TCRbeta analysis as frozen whole blood, isolated PBMCs, or DNA extracted from either sample type. The germline V end is reduced by 1 base and the J end by 9 bases; junction bases left unmatched: 18. CDR1 and CDR2, per the germline V gene, are LGHNA and YNFKEQ. The CDR3, from cysteine to phenylalanine, totals 18 residues. Of the read, only the CDR3 DNA is kept; its 54 bases are in frame from base 1. This receptor was identified in a man aged 65-85 years with active or convalescent COVID-19. Sequenced material: peripheral blood. The sequence links TRBV4-2 to TRBJ2-1; the junction holds 7 bases that match TRBD2. The bases read TGTGCCAGCAGCCAAGTAAGCCCTAGCGGCTCGCCTGGGGTTGAGCAGTTCTTC. The translation is CASSQVSPSGSPGVEQFF.